Reported below is one T cell receptor beta chain. The antigen remains undetermined. Only CD45RO-negative cells positively selected for CCR7 counted as naive CD8 cells, so terminally differentiated effector memory CD45RA+ cells were excluded. The sample comes from a study of shared clonotypes between healthy human individuals. Study-wide findings and caveats: Although depth was large, rarefaction showed that sequencing of the sorted subsets was incomplete.

Germline CDR1 reads MNHEY; CDR2 reads SVGAGI. The CDR3 runs 15 residues. Trimming left V 2 bases short and J 4 bases short, with 12 bases between. Each replicate PCR on the sorted subsets used about 220 ng DNA (around 30,000 T cell genomes). Profiled with immunoSEQ multiplex PCR; TCRdb holds only in-frame clones, not every one. The sample yields 600,000 or so clones, nearly 98% seen once. The chain carries TRBV6-5 and TRBJ2-1; no definite D call. The specimen sequenced was naive CD8+ T cells sorted from blood. The clonotype originates from a young man in good health. CDR3 in DNA: TGTGCCAGCAGTTACACCCCCGTAGGGTACAATGAGCAGTTCTTC. The encoded protein is CASSYTPVGYNEQFF.